The 14 T cell receptor beta chains in this list originate from one sample, sequenced in a study of shared clonotypes between healthy human individuals. Clones were read by immunoSEQ multiplex PCR, and TCRdb kept only the in-frame ones, dropping some. The table has 700,000 or so clones, approximately 75% seen once. Sequenced sample: memory CD4+ T cells sorted from blood. Sample subset: CD45RA-negative fraction. The source of these receptors is a woman aged 25 to 39 in good health.

The sample holds one count of this clone. V usage is TRBV30 and J usage is TRBJ2-2; D might be TRBD2 (6 bases). Trimming cost V 0 bases and J 7 bases, with 15 bases left between them. In germline, CDR1 is GTSNPN, CDR2 SVGIG (reference sequence). This CDR3 is built from 15 residues. CDR3 sequence (DNA): TGTGCCTGGAGTGTAGCGGGCGGACCCTACGGGGAGCTGTTTTTT. Its protein product is CAWSVAGGPYGELFF. Full variable domain (remainder filled in from reference TRBV30 and TRBJ2-2): SQTIHQWPATLVQPVGSPLSLECTVEGTSNPNLYWYRQAAGRGLQLLFYSVGIGQISSEVPQNLSASRPQDRQFILSSKKLLLSDSGFYLCAWSVAGGPYGELFFGEGSRLTVL.

This chain links TRBV18 with TRBJ1-2, with 9 positions matching TRBD1. Unmatched junction bases numbered 7, after V lost 6 bases and J lost 5 bases. The germline V gene encodes CDR1 KGHSH and CDR2 LQKENI. The length of the CDR3 is 14 residues. The CDR3 DNA reads as TGTGCCAGCTCCCGGGACAGGGTGATGTATGGCTACACCTTC. As protein: CASSRDRVMYGYTF.

The V gene is TRBV11-1, the J gene TRBJ2-7; 7 bases match TRBD1. V was pared by 5 bases and J by 0 bases, with 10 bases of the junction left unmatched. This CDR3 spans 16 amino acids. Germline assignment: CDR1 SGHAT and CDR2 FQDESV (reference sequence). The DNA of the CDR3 is TGTGCCAGCAGCGTAGGACAGGCTCGGAGCTCCTACGAGCAGTACTTC. This codes for CASSVGQARSSYEQYF.

The rearrangement joins TRBV10-3 to TRBJ1-6; D is undetermined. V gave up 8 bases and J gave up 6 bases, with 11 bases separating them. Germline V gives CDR1 ENHRY, CDR2 SYGVKD. The CDR3 has 13 residues. The CDR3 DNA sequence: TGTGCCATCGGGTCGGCAGCTAATTCACCCCTCCACTTT. It yields the protein CAIGSAANSPLHF.

The chain carries TRBV28 and TRBJ1-2, with TRBD1 matching 12 bases. The V gene's germline CDR1 is MDHEN and CDR2 SYDVKM. The CDR3 length is 16 residues. V gave up 5 bases and J gave up 7 bases; unmatched junction bases: 11. CDR3 sequence: CASSPPGTGGLGGYTF. As DNA, the CDR3 is TGTGCCAGCAGTCCGCCCGGGACAGGGGGCTTAGGTGGCTACACCTTC.

This rearrangement joins TRBV6-5 to TRBJ1-5; the D gene is possibly TRBD1 (6 bases). This CDR3 has 13 amino acids. Trimming took off 2 bases at V and 6 bases at J, with 8 bases between the two ends. Germline V gene sequence: CDR1 MNHEY, CDR2 SVGAGI. The CDR3 nucleotides read TGTGCCAGCAGTTACGGAGGGGGTCAGCCCCAGCATTTT. Protein product: CASSYGGGQPQHF.

V is TRBV5-1 and J is TRBJ1-2; D is ambiguous. V was trimmed by 2 bases and J by 5 bases, leaving 10 bases between them. The CDR3 spans 13 residues. In germline, CDR1 is SGHRS, CDR2 YFSETQ. The CDR3 DNA follows: TGCGCCAGCAGCTTTAACACGGGGTATGGCTACACCTTC. It specifies CASSFNTGYGYTF.

The CDR3 bases are TGTGCCAGTAGTGGTACTCAGCCCCAGCATTTT. It encodes CASSGTQPQHF. The genes are TRBV19 and TRBJ1-5; no clear D gene. The CDR3 extends over 11 amino acids. V gave up 5 bases and J gave up 6 bases, with 5 bases separating them. The germline V gene encodes CDR1 LNHDA and CDR2 SQIVND (reference sequence). Drawing the rest from reference TRBV19 and TRBJ1-5, the complete variable domain is DGGITQSPKYLFRKEGQNVTLSCEQNLNHDAMYWYRQDPGQGLRLIYYSQIVNDFQKGDIAEGYSVSREKKESFPLTVTSAQKNPTAFYLCASSGTQPQHFGDGTRLSIL.

CDR3 protein: CASRDTPGSYNEQFF. DNA for the CDR3: TGTGCCAGCAGGGACACCCCCGGGTCCTACAATGAGCAGTTCTTC. The chain links TRBV28 to TRBJ2-1; weak D call: TRBD1 (5 bases). Germline CDR1 reads MDHEN; CDR2 reads SYDVKM. V was pared by 6 bases and J by 1 base, with 13 bases between. The CDR3 spans 15 residues.

Remarks on this clone: This sample includes further DNA sequences coding for the same CDR3. The rearrangement joins TRBV29-1 to TRBJ1-5; unclear D gene. The CDR3 contains 12 residues. V shed 1 base and J shed 6 bases, with 7 bases lying between them. Germline CDR1 SQVTM, CDR2 ANQGSEA. The CDR3 loop is CSVEVEGQPQHF. Written as DNA, the CDR3 is TGCAGCGTTGAAGTAGAGGGTCAGCCCCAGCATTTT.

This clone was detected only a few times. The chain couples TRBV18 to TRBJ2-1; 12 bases map to TRBD2. V trimming: 6 bases; J trimming: 6 bases; junction bases outside the gene matches: 9. The CDR3 has 16 amino acids. The germline V gene encodes CDR1 KGHSH and CDR2 LQKENI. The CDR3 DNA reads as TGTGCCAGCTCCCCCCCCGGGACTAGCGGGTCCAATGAGCAGTTCTTC. Amino acid sequence: CASSPPGTSGSNEQFF.

The V call is TRBV19, the J call TRBJ1-5, with no clear D. With 5 bases removed from V and 4 bases from J, the gap between germline ends came to 15 bases. Germline V gene data show CDR1 as LNHDA and CDR2 as SQIVND (reference sequence). The CDR3 sequence is 15 residues long. DNA of the CDR3: TGTGCCAGTAGTCTTACGGGGAGGTATAATCAGCCCCAGCATTTT. The encoded protein is CASSLTGRYNQPQHF.

This clone was seen ten or more times. The chain combines TRBV6-1 with TRBJ2-5, with D maybe TRBD1 (5 bases). The CDR3 has 15 amino acids. V was pared by 5 bases and J by 7 bases, with 20 bases between. In germline, CDR1 is MNHNS, CDR2 SASEGT. In DNA form, the CDR3 reads TGTGCCAGCAGTATAGCCGTGGAAAGCCAGGGGACCCAGTACTTC. It codes for CASSIAVESQGTQYF.

The chain recombines TRBV18 with TRBJ2-1; D not resolved. Germline assignment: CDR1 KGHSH and CDR2 LQKENI. The CDR3 has 15 amino acids. Trimming shortened V by 1 base and J by 6 bases, and 13 bases separated the two germline ends. The CDR3, as DNA: TGTGCCAGCTCACCACTCCTCGACAAACTCAATGAGCAGTTCTTC. Translation gives CASSPLLDKLNEQFF.